This TCR beta chain was found in a study of identical twins. V was shortened by 6 bases and J by 6 bases, with 12 bases between the two germline ends. The CDR3 is made up of 13 amino acids. CDR1 and CDR2 (germline): SNHLY, FYNNEI. Study-wide results and caveats: Fewer insertions were carried by abundant cord blood beta clonotypes, but none was seen in memory repertoires. Analyses of zero insertions could, in part, be confounded by invariant MAIT and iNKT cells.

A single record per CDR3 protein comes from TCRdb applying MiXCR to the 5' RACE reads. The data contain roughly 1,500,000 distinct CDR3 sequences, about 31% of them singletons. With respect to this clonotype: Its specificity is not known.

The V gene is TRBV2, the J gene TRBJ1-5, with D tentatively TRBD1 (6 bases). Material for sequencing was cord blood. The clonotype originates from a newborn girl in good health. The CDR3 sequence: CASRLWDTQPQHF. The CDR3 nucleotides read TGTGCCAGCAGGTTATGGGACACTCAGCCCCAGCATTTT.